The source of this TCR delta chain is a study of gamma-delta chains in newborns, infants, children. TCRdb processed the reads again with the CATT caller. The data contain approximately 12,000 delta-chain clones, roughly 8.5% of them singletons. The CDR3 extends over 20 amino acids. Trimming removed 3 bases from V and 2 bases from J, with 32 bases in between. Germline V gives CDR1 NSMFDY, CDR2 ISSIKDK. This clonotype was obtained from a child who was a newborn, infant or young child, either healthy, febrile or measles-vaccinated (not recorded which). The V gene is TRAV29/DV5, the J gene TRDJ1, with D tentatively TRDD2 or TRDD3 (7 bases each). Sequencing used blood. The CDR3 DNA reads TGTGCAGCAATCTTTGTCTTCCTATGGGGGACCCTTGCTTTAACCGATAAACTCATCTTT. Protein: CAAIFVFLWGTLALTDKLIF.